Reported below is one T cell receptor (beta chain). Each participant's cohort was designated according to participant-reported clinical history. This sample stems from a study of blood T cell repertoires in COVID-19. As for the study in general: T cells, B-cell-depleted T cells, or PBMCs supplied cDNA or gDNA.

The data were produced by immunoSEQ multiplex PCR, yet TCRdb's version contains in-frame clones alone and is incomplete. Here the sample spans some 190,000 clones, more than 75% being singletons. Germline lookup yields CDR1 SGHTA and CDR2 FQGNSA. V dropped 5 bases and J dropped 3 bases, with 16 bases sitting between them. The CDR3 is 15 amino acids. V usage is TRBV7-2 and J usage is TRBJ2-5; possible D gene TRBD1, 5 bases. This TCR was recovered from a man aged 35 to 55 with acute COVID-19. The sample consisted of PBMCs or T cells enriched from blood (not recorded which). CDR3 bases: TGTGCCAGCAGCCCCCAGGGCTATACCAAAGAGACCCAGTACTTC. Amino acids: CASSPQGYTKETQYF.